This T cell receptor beta chain was identified in a study of a mutant IDH1 vaccine in newly diagnosed glioma. CDR3 length equals 16 residues. Germline V gene lookup returns CDR1 MNHEY and CDR2 SVGAGI. Trimming stripped 0 bases from V and 3 bases from J, with 12 bases between. The assay was immunoSEQ multiplex PCR, and TCRdb's table has in-frame clones only and misses some. The sample consists of about 51,000 clones, about 74% of them appearing once. Time point: baseline, week 1 (first vaccination visit). Documented treatment: pre-vaccination baseline after standard-of-care therapy. The TCR originated in a woman in her thirties or forties with glioma. The rearrangement joins TRBV6-5 to TRBJ1-3, with no clear D. This specimen consisted of PBMCs, obtained from a glioma patient treated with radiotherapy, temozolomide or both. CDR3 protein: CASSYSSGYSGNTIYF. The CDR3 nucleotides are TGTGCCAGCAGTTACTCGTCGGGGTATAGTGGAAACACCATATATTTT.